Listed below are T cell receptor beta chains from one sample, sequenced in a study of read filtering for tumor transcriptome and immune sequencing. One entry per CDR3 protein results from TCRdb running MiXCR on the reads. The repertoire holds about 28,000 distinct CDR3 sequences, with about 15% as singletons. Sequencing was done on a sample of a population of CD138-negative cells sorted from bone marrow. The receptors originated from a donor aged 40 or over with multiple myeloma. Each CDR3 is given with its conserved first and last residue. The D gene is left open where the match is weak. Rows give clone size only sometimes, using once, few, many, or a class for an expanded clone.

abundance: many
d_gene: -
j_gene: TRBJ2-2
v_gene: TRBV5-1
CDR3aa: CASTQAGGPNTGELFF
CDR3nt: TGCGCCAGCACCCAAGCAGGAGGGCCGAACACCGGGGAGCTGTTTTTT

abundance: many
d_gene: -
j_gene: TRBJ1-1
v_gene: TRBV20-1
CDR3aa: CSAPGSQDTEAFF
CDR3nt: TGCAGTGCCCCAGGGTCACAGGACACTGAAGCTTTCTTT

abundance: many
d_gene: -
j_gene: TRBJ2-1
v_gene: TRBV20-1
CDR3aa: CSAREGGPGYNEQFF
CDR3nt: TGCAGTGCTAGAGAAGGAGGGCCGGGGTACAATGAGCAGTTCTTC

abundance: many
d_gene: -
j_gene: TRBJ2-1
v_gene: TRBV27
CDR3aa: CASSYQEAHTAEQFF
CDR3nt: TGTGCCAGCAGTTATCAGGAGGCCCATACGGCTGAGCAGTTCTTC

abundance: medium-sized
d_gene: TRBD2
j_gene: TRBJ2-1
v_gene: TRBV5-1
CDR3aa: CASSLGTSGRAVDEQFF
CDR3nt: TGCGCCAGCAGCTTGGGGACTAGCGGGAGGGCCGTAGATGAGCAGTTCTTC

abundance: many
d_gene: -
j_gene: TRBJ1-4
v_gene: TRBV5-6
CDR3aa: CASSSSGVEEKLFF
CDR3nt: TGTGCCAGCAGCAGTTCAGGGGTGGAAGAAAAACTGTTTTTT

abundance: many
d_gene: -
j_gene: TRBJ1-5
v_gene: TRBV3-1
CDR3aa: CASSQDFGAGNQPQHF
CDR3nt: -

abundance: many
d_gene: -
j_gene: TRBJ2-1
v_gene: TRBV19
CDR3aa: CASSGTRYNEQFF
CDR3nt: TGTGCCAGTAGTGGGACGAGGTACAATGAGCAGTTCTTC

abundance: many
d_gene: TRBD1
j_gene: TRBJ2-2
v_gene: TRBV20-1
CDR3aa: CSAEGQGNTGELFF
CDR3nt: TGCAGTGCCGAGGGACAGGGGAACACCGGGGAGCTGTTTTTT

abundance: many
d_gene: TRBD2
j_gene: TRBJ2-1
v_gene: TRBV20-1
CDR3aa: CSARDPGTSGKYSEQFF
CDR3nt: TGCAGTGCTAGAGATCCTGGGACTAGCGGGAAATATTCTGAGCAGTTCTTC

abundance: many
d_gene: -
j_gene: TRBJ2-3
v_gene: TRBV5-6
CDR3aa: CASSSTRTYTQYF
CDR3nt: TGTGCCAGCAGCTCTACTAGAACCTATACGCAGTATTTT

abundance: -
d_gene: -
j_gene: TRBJ2-6
v_gene: TRBV19
CDR3aa: CASTVPGANVLTF
CDR3nt: TGTGCCAGCACTGTCCCTGGGGCCAACGTCCTGACTTTC

abundance: many
d_gene: -
j_gene: TRBJ2-1
v_gene: TRBV20-1
CDR3aa: CSAREGGGYNEQFF
CDR3nt: TGCAGTGCTAGAGAGGGAGGGGGCTACAATGAGCAGTTCTTC

abundance: many
d_gene: -
j_gene: TRBJ2-7
v_gene: TRBV19
CDR3aa: CASTGIENEQYF
CDR3nt: TGTGCCAGTACAGGGATCGAGAACGAGCAGTACTTC

abundance: many
d_gene: -
j_gene: TRBJ1-4
v_gene: TRBV20-1
CDR3aa: CSAGGGDLEKLFF
CDR3nt: TGCAGTGCCGGCGGAGGGGACCTTGAAAAACTGTTTTTT

abundance: -
d_gene: TRBD2
j_gene: TRBJ2-1
v_gene: TRBV11-1
CDR3aa: CASSLSGVTAYNEQFF
CDR3nt: TGTGCCAGCAGCTTAAGCGGGGTGACTGCTTACAATGAGCAGTTCTTC

abundance: many
d_gene: -
j_gene: TRBJ2-4
v_gene: TRBV3-1
CDR3aa: CASSQEGADQYF
CDR3nt: TGTGCCAGCAGCCAAGAAGGGGCAGATCAGTACTTC

abundance: many
d_gene: -
j_gene: TRBJ2-5
v_gene: TRBV7-2
CDR3aa: CASSRDQQETQYF
CDR3nt: TGTGCCAGCAGCCGGGATCAGCAAGAGACCCAGTACTTC

abundance: -
d_gene: -
j_gene: TRBJ2-3
v_gene: TRBV6-1
CDR3aa: CASRVSTDTQYF
CDR3nt: TGTGCCAGCAGGGTCAGCACAGATACGCAGTATTTT

abundance: many
d_gene: -
j_gene: TRBJ2-6
v_gene: TRBV27
CDR3aa: CASSSKIQGYYSGANVLTF
CDR3nt: TGTGCCAGCAGTTCCAAGATACAGGGTTACTACTCTGGGGCCAACGTCCTGACTTTC

abundance: many
d_gene: TRBD2
j_gene: TRBJ2-2
v_gene: TRBV11-2
CDR3aa: CASSLESGGNTGELFF
CDR3nt: TGTGCCAGCAGCTTAGAGAGCGGGGGGAACACCGGGGAGCTGTTTTTT

abundance: -
d_gene: TRBD1
j_gene: TRBJ2-3
v_gene: TRBV5-1
CDR3aa: CASSLEQGARTDTQYF
CDR3nt: TGCGCCAGCAGCTTGGAACAGGGGGCCCGCACAGATACGCAGTATTTT

abundance: many
d_gene: -
j_gene: TRBJ2-3
v_gene: TRBV2
CDR3aa: CASSEGVDTQYF
CDR3nt: TGTGCCAGCAGTGAAGGGGTAGATACGCAGTATTTT

abundance: many
d_gene: TRBD1
j_gene: TRBJ1-5
v_gene: TRBV7-8
CDR3aa: CATTTTGASNQPQHF
CDR3nt: TGTGCCACCACCACTACAGGGGCTAGCAATCAGCCCCAGCATTTT

abundance: -
d_gene: -
j_gene: TRBJ2-1
v_gene: TRBV2
CDR3aa: CASSARTSPNKQFF
CDR3nt: TGTGCCAGCAGTGCTCGAACTAGCCCCAATAAGCAGTTCTTC

abundance: many
d_gene: TRBD1
j_gene: TRBJ2-3
v_gene: TRBV5-5
CDR3aa: CASSRTGQDTDTQYF
CDR3nt: TGTGCCAGCAGCCGAACTGGACAGGACACAGATACGCAGTATTTT

abundance: many
d_gene: TRBD2
j_gene: TRBJ2-1
v_gene: TRBV11-1
CDR3aa: CASSRAGGGYNEQFF
CDR3nt: TGTGCCAGCAGCCGCGCGGGAGGAGGCTACAATGAGCAGTTCTTC

abundance: -
d_gene: -
j_gene: TRBJ1-1
v_gene: TRBV10-3
CDR3aa: CAVGMNTEAFF
CDR3nt: TGTGCCGTCGGGATGAACACTGAAGCTTTCTTT

abundance: many
d_gene: TRBD1
j_gene: TRBJ1-5
v_gene: TRBV9
CDR3aa: CASSVDGQGGQPQHF
CDR3nt: TGTGCCAGCAGCGTAGATGGACAGGGGGGCCAGCCCCAGCATTTT

abundance: many
d_gene: TRBD2
j_gene: TRBJ2-7
v_gene: TRBV11-1
CDR3aa: CASSLAIAGLHEQYF
CDR3nt: TGTGCCAGCAGCTTAGCCATAGCGGGTCTCCACGAGCAGTACTTC

abundance: many
d_gene: TRBD2
j_gene: TRBJ2-5
v_gene: TRBV10-3
CDR3aa: CAISESRLAGGPGETQYF
CDR3nt: TGTGCCATCAGTGAGTCTAGACTAGCGGGAGGGCCGGGAGAGACCCAGTACTTC

abundance: many
d_gene: TRBD2
j_gene: TRBJ2-7
v_gene: TRBV20-1
CDR3aa: CSARGRTSDYEQYF
CDR3nt: TGCAGTGCTAGGGGGAGGACTAGCGACTACGAGCAGTACTTC

abundance: few
d_gene: TRBD2
j_gene: TRBJ2-3
v_gene: TRBV28
CDR3aa: CAGSFGKRGGTDTQYF
CDR3nt: TGTGCCGGCAGCTTTGGAAAAAGGGGAGGGACAGATACGCAGTATTTT

abundance: many
d_gene: -
j_gene: TRBJ2-7
v_gene: TRBV6-5
CDR3aa: CASSYGRGGSYEQYF
CDR3nt: TGTGCCAGCAGTTACGGTCGTGGGGGCTCCTACGAGCAGTACTTC

abundance: few
d_gene: -
j_gene: TRBJ2-5
v_gene: TRBV5-1
CDR3aa: CASSMAPPGEGETQYF
CDR3nt: TGCGCCAGCAGCATGGCTCCGCCAGGGGAAGGAGAGACCCAGTACTTC

abundance: many
d_gene: TRBD1
j_gene: TRBJ1-5
v_gene: TRBV19
CDR3aa: CASRKGQGAFNQPQHF
CDR3nt: TGTGCCAGTAGGAAGGGACAGGGGGCTTTCAATCAGCCCCAGCATTTT

abundance: many
d_gene: -
j_gene: TRBJ2-1
v_gene: TRBV20-1
CDR3aa: CSARGVSSPYNEQFF
CDR3nt: TGCAGTGCTAGAGGTGTTAGCAGCCCCTACAATGAGCAGTTCTTC

abundance: many
d_gene: -
j_gene: TRBJ2-3
v_gene: TRBV7-2
CDR3aa: CASSLAGSAQGDTQYF
CDR3nt: TGTGCCAGCAGCTTAGCGGGGAGCGCACAGGGAGATACGCAGTATTTT

abundance: -
d_gene: -
j_gene: TRBJ2-1
v_gene: TRBV2
CDR3aa: CASSGDSHINNEQFF
CDR3nt: TGTGCCAGCAGTGGGGACTCACATATTAACAATGAGCAGTTCTTC

abundance: many
d_gene: -
j_gene: TRBJ2-5
v_gene: TRBV29-1
CDR3aa: CSTSRGSETQYF
CDR3nt: TGCAGCACATCCCGGGGTTCAGAGACCCAGTACTTC